The 9 T cell receptor beta chains reported below all come from one sample, sequenced in a study of blood T cells in healthy people across ages. The second PCR ran roughly 7 to 11 cycles with a sample-barcoded 5' primer and J-beta primers. TCRdb fed the 5' RACE reads into MiXCR, producing one record per CDR3 protein. The sample shows hundreds of thousands of distinct CDR3 sequences, approximately 30% of them seen only once. The sample consisted of blood. Receptors originate from a woman older than 75 in good health.

The rearrangement joins TRBV7-2 to TRBJ2-1, with 11 bases lining up with TRBD2. Germline trimming cut 1 base from V and 1 base from J; bases unmatched to any gene: 9. The CDR3 is 19 amino acids. CDR1 SGHTA and CDR2 FQGNSA come from the germline V gene. CDR3 bases: TGTGCCAGCAGCTTAGAGTTCCTAGCGGGGGGCCGGTCCTACAATGAGCAGTTCTTC. Residues: CASSLEFLAGGRSYNEQFF.

The chain is built from TRBV7-3 and TRBJ2-1; D is undetermined. CDR3 length: 13 amino acids. The ends were cut back, 2 bases at V and 5 bases at J, with 7 bases in the middle. Per the germline V gene, CDR1 is SGHTA and CDR2 is FQGTGA. Written as DNA, the CDR3 is TGTGCCAGCAGCTTACAACGCAACAATGAGCAGTTCTTC. Protein sequence: CASSLQRNNEQFF.

As to this clonotype: One end of the junction fails to match germline, which may point to a read error. The chain is built from TRBV6-1 and TRBJ2-5; perhaps TRBD1 as D (6 bases). The CDR3 extends over 15 amino acids. Germline V gene sequence: CDR1 MNHNS, CDR2 SASEGT. CDR3 sequence reads: CACSEWGQLQETQYF. The CDR3 nucleotides read TGTGCCTGCAGTGAATGGGGGCAGCTCCAAGAGACCCAGTACTTC.

As to this clonotype: This sequence may be a read error, since a much larger clone differs from it by one base. CDR3 sequence (DNA): TGTGCCAGCAGGTTACAGGTGAACACTGAAGCTTTCTTT. It yields the protein CASRLQVNTEAFF. The chain carries TRBV27 and TRBJ1-1, with D maybe TRBD1 (5 bases). V dropped 6 bases and J dropped 0 bases, with 8 bases sitting between them. The length of the CDR3 is 13 residues. Per germline, CDR1 MNHEY and CDR2 SMNVEV (reference sequence).

The chain carries TRBV5-1 and TRBJ2-5, with no clear D. The CDR3 contains 14 residues. Germline-derived CDR1 and CDR2 are SGHRS and YFSETQ. V lost 1 base to trimming and J lost 2 bases, with 9 bases between them. CDR3 nucleotides: TGCGCCAGCAGCTTGAGGGCCACACAAGAGACCCAGTACTTC. Amino acid sequence: CASSLRATQETQYF.

This clonotype was detected ten times or more. The V call is TRBV20-1, the J call TRBJ2-5; the D is unclear. The CDR3 covers 12 residues. Germline V gene lookup returns CDR1 DFQATT and CDR2 SNEGSKA (reference sequence). The ends were cut back, 3 bases at V and 1 base at J, with 6 bases in the middle. CDR3 sequence: CSASPGQETQYF. The CDR3 bases are TGCAGTGCTAGCCCTGGCCAAGAGACCCAGTACTTC.

This CDR3 is CASSPRDFSSYNEQFF. CDR3 DNA sequence: TGTGCCAGCAGCCCTAGGGACTTTAGCTCCTACAATGAGCAGTTCTTC. The chain couples TRBV5-4 to TRBJ2-1, with a tentative D call TRBD2 (6 bases). Germline V gene lookup returns CDR1 SGHNT and CDR2 YYREEE (reference sequence). Trimming stripped 4 bases from V and 0 bases from J, with 14 bases between. The CDR3 length is 16 residues. Full variable domain (missing parts from reference TRBV5-4 and TRBJ2-1): ETGVTQSPTHLIKTRGQQVTLRCSSQSGHNTVSWYQQALGQGPQFIFQYYREEENGRGNFPPRFSGLQFPNYSSELNVNALELDDSALYLCASSPRDFSSYNEQFFGPGTRLTVL.

This clonotype has at least ten counts. The chain joins TRBV29-1 to TRBJ2-7, with TRBD1 matching 9 bases. V was pared by 4 bases and J by 7 bases, with 8 bases of the junction left unmatched. Germline CDR1 reads SQVTM; CDR2 reads ANQGSEA. The CDR3 covers 13 residues. The CDR3 sequence is CSVAPGQGEEQYF. The CDR3 DNA follows: TGCAGCGTTGCCCCGGGACAGGGTGAAGAGCAGTACTTC.

The chain is built from TRBV5-1 and TRBJ1-2, with 7 nucleotides matching TRBD1. CDR1 SGHRS and CDR2 YFSETQ come from the germline V gene. The CDR3 runs to 18 residues. The ends lost 0 bases at V and 0 bases at J; junction bases unmatched: 11. The chain's CDR3 is CASSLGPVRTGSNYGYTF. In DNA, the CDR3 is TGCGCCAGCAGCTTGGGCCCTGTCCGGACAGGCTCTAACTATGGCTACACCTTC.